The 18 T cell receptor beta chains below all came from one sample that was sequenced in a study of shared clonotypes between healthy human individuals. TCRdb keeps only in-frame clones here, not all; method: immunoSEQ multiplex PCR. The profile shows roughly 1,500,000 clones, 98% of them singletons. Specimen: naive CD4+ T cells sorted from blood. Noted subset: CD45RA+ positively selected. The source is a man aged 25 to 45 in good health.

The CDR3 loop is CATLVGGPAFEAFF. The CDR3 bases are TGTGCCACTCTCGTAGGGGGCCCGGCGTTTGAGGCTTTCTTT. The chain is built from TRBV2 and TRBJ1-1; TRBD1 agrees at 7 bases. The CDR3 has 14 residues. Germline CDR1 and CDR2: SNHLY and FYNNEI. V shed 10 bases, J shed 11 bases, and the junction held 19 bases outside the gene matches.

This clone was detected only once. The chain recombines TRBV7-8 with TRBJ2-7, with D perhaps given as TRBD1 or TRBD2 (5 bases each). Germline V gene lookup returns CDR1 SGHVS and CDR2 FQNEAQ. The CDR3 consists of 15 residues. With 5 bases removed from V and 4 bases from J, the gap between germline ends came to 18 bases. CDR3 sequence: CASSVPGTATYEQYF. In DNA, the CDR3 is TGTGCCAGCAGCGTCCCCGGGACCGCGACTTACGAGCAGTACTTC.

V usage is TRBV6-6 and J usage is TRBJ2-2; D remains unclear. Germline CDR1 reads MNHNY; CDR2 reads SVGAGI (reference sequence). The V end was cut by 2 bases, the J end by 7 bases, with 5 bases between. The CDR3 length is 12 residues. The CDR3 sequence is CASSYPGGELFF. DNA of the CDR3: TGTGCCAGCAGTTACCCCGGCGGGGAGCTGTTTTTT.

CDR3 DNA sequence: TGTGCCACATCGAGAGCGGGGGTCACAGATACGCAGTATTTT. Its translation is CATSRAGVTDTQYF. The chain couples TRBV19 to TRBJ2-3, with 8 bases lining up with TRBD2. V lost 10 bases, J lost 2 bases, and 8 bases stayed unmatched. This CDR3 has 14 amino acids. In germline, CDR1 is LNHDA, CDR2 SQIVND (reference sequence).

This clone was detected only once. This sequence joins TRBV27 and TRBJ2-7; 10 bases are a match to TRBD1. CDR1 is MNHEY and CDR2 is SMNVEV in the germline V gene (reference sequence). With V trimmed by 3 bases and J by 2 bases, 4 bases remained unmatched. This CDR3 comprises 15 residues. CDR3 residues: CASSFRGTGAYEQYF. The CDR3 bases are TGTGCCAGCAGTTTCCGCGGGACAGGGGCCTACGAGCAGTACTTC.

The chain employs TRBV5-4 and TRBJ1-2, with D perhaps matching TRBD1 (5 bases). V lost 0 bases to trimming and J lost 0 bases, with 9 bases between them. The CDR3 consists of 15 residues. The germline V gene encodes CDR1 SGHNT and CDR2 YYREEE (reference sequence). CDR3 protein: CASSLGQGTNYGYTF. The CDR3 nucleotides are TGTGCCAGCAGCTTGGGCCAGGGAACTAACTATGGCTACACCTTC. Variable domain in full (rest from reference TRBV5-4 and TRBJ1-2): ETGVTQSPTHLIKTRGQQVTLRCSSQSGHNTVSWYQQALGQGPQFIFQYYREEENGRGNFPPRFSGLQFPNYSSELNVNALELDDSALYLCASSLGQGTNYGYTFGSGTRLTVV.

In nucleotides, the CDR3 is TGTGCCAGCAGCTTAAGAGGGAGGGGGCGCGTCAATGGCTACACCTTC. Residues: CASSLRGRGRVNGYTF. This chain joins TRBV13 and TRBJ1-2; the match to TRBD1 covers 7 bases. Germline V gene data show CDR1 as PRHDT and CDR2 as FYEKMQ (reference sequence). The V segment lost 2 bases and the J segment 6 bases; nucleotides outside the gene matches: 12. The CDR3 spans 16 residues.

The genes are TRBV4-2 and TRBJ2-5; 9 bases are a match to TRBD1. CDR3 length: 15 amino acids. V was pared by 4 bases and J by 4 bases, with 7 bases of the junction left unmatched. Germline CDR1 reads LGHNA; CDR2 reads YNFKEQ. In nucleotides, the CDR3 is TGTGCCAGCAGCCCAAAACAGGGGGCTATAGAGACCCAGTACTTC. Translation gives CASSPKQGAIETQYF.

This chain joins TRBV5-1 and TRBJ2-5; 9 nucleotides match TRBD2. The CDR3 contains 15 residues. In germline, CDR1 is SGHRS, CDR2 YFSETQ. The V segment lost 0 bases and the J segment 6 bases; nucleotides outside the gene matches: 6. CDR3 DNA: TGCGCCAGCAGCTTGGAAGGCGGGAGGGCCAAGACCCAGTACTTC. Its protein is CASSLEGGRAKTQYF.

This chain connects TRBV7-9 to TRBJ1-4, with D possibly being TRBD1 (5 bases). The CDR3 has 16 amino acids. Trimming pared 1 base from V and 4 bases from J, leaving 13 bases between. Germline values: CDR1 SEHNR, CDR2 FQNEAQ (reference sequence). This CDR3 reads CASSLGRDSINEKLFF. CDR3 nucleotide sequence: TGTGCCAGCAGCTTAGGGCGGGACTCTATTAATGAAAAACTGTTTTTT.

CDR3 DNA: TGTGCCAGCAGACCCAAGACAGGGCTTTCGAATGGCTACACCTTC. It translates to CASRPKTGLSNGYTF. The rearrangement joins TRBV7-2 to TRBJ1-2; 7 bases match TRBD1. Germline CDR1 is SGHTA and CDR2 is FQGNSA. After removal of 6 bases from V and 6 bases from J, the junction contained 13 bases not matched to a gene. The CDR3 sequence is 15 residues long.

This sequence joins TRBV2 and TRBJ1-5; D is perhaps TRBD1 (6 bases). The CDR3 covers 20 residues. Between the trimmed V and J ends, which lost 3 bases and 0 bases, there was a span of 24 bases. Germline CDR1 reads SNHLY; CDR2 reads FYNNEI. CDR3 coding DNA: TGTGCCAGCAGTGACCCTCGGGGACAAAATACCCTTCATAGCAATCAGCCCCAGCATTTT. This gives the protein CASSDPRGQNTLHSNQPQHF.

The CDR3 DNA is TGTGCCAGCAGCTATTTTAGCGGAAGCTCCTACGAGCAGTACTTC. Protein product: CASSYFSGSSYEQYF. The V call is TRBV5-6, the J call TRBJ2-7; possibly TRBD2 for D (6 bases). The V and J ends lost 3 bases and 0 bases respectively, with 13 bases between them. This CDR3 spans 15 amino acids. Per the germline V gene, CDR1 is SGHDT and CDR2 is YYEEEE.

The chain recombines TRBV5-1 with TRBJ2-1, with TRBD2 matching 9 bases. Germline CDR1 is SGHRS and CDR2 is YFSETQ. The V segment lost 4 bases and the J segment 9 bases; nucleotides outside the gene matches: 14. This CDR3 contains 16 residues. The CDR3 here is CASSTDLVGTSSEQFF. The CDR3 DNA is TGCGCCAGCAGCACGGATTTGGTTGGGACTAGCAGTGAGCAGTTCTTC. Full variable domain (outside the CDR3, taken from reference TRBV5-1 and TRBJ2-1): KAGVTQTPRYLIKTRGQQVTLSCSPISGHRSVSWYQQTPGQGLQFLFEYFSETQRNKGNFPGRFSGRQFSNSRSEMNVSTLELGDSALYLCASSTDLVGTSSEQFFGPGTRLTVL.

This rearrangement joins TRBV5-4 to TRBJ2-1; possibly TRBD2 for D (5 bases). The CDR3 spans 15 residues. CDR1 is SGHNT and CDR2 is YYREEE in the germline V gene (reference sequence). V lost 2 bases and J 3 bases, leaving 12 bases between the germline ends. In DNA, the CDR3 is TGTGCCAGCAGCTTCCTTAGCGCCCTCTACAATGAGCAGTTCTTC. Amino acids: CASSFLSALYNEQFF. The full variable domain, completed using reference TRBV5-4 and TRBJ2-1, is ETGVTQSPTHLIKTRGQQVTLRCSSQSGHNTVSWYQQALGQGPQFIFQYYREEENGRGNFPPRFSGLQFPNYSSELNVNALELDDSALYLCASSFLSALYNEQFFGPGTRLTVL.

The chain links TRBV28 to TRBJ2-7; D might be TRBD1 or TRBD2, each matching 5 bases. With 1 base removed from V and 2 bases from J, the gap between germline ends came to 12 bases. The germline V gene has CDR1 MDHEN and CDR2 SYDVKM. The CDR3 length is 15 residues. The CDR3 nucleotides read TGTGCCAGCAGTTTATCGTTTGGGGGACCCTACGAGCAGTACTTC. It specifies CASSLSFGGPYEQYF. The entire variable domain, with the rest obtained from reference TRBV28 and TRBJ2-7, is as follows: DVKVTQSSRYLVKRTGEKVFLECVQDMDHENMFWYRQDPGLGLRLIYFSYDVKMKEKGDIPEGYSVSREKKERFSLILESASTNQTSMYLCASSLSFGGPYEQYFGPGTRLTVT.

This rearrangement joins TRBV28 to TRBJ1-5; D remains ambiguous. The CDR3 covers 13 residues. Germline V gene data show CDR1 as MDHEN and CDR2 as SYDVKM. V lost 6 bases and J lost 7, with 13 bases in between. The CDR3 reads CASSYTERQPQHF. The CDR3 nucleotides are TGTGCCAGCAGCTACACAGAGAGGCAGCCCCAGCATTTT.

The chain employs TRBV2 and TRBJ1-4, with 9 positions matching TRBD1. Germline trimming cut 5 bases from V and 7 bases from J; bases unmatched to any gene: 5. The CDR3 spans 14 residues. CDR1 is SNHLY, CDR2 FYNNEI, per germline. CDR3 region: CASSRDRVSEKLFF. The CDR3, as DNA: TGTGCCAGCAGTAGGGACAGGGTGTCTGAAAAACTGTTTTTT.